Listed here is a single TCR beta chain. What it binds is unknown. The V end lost 0 bases, the J end lost 7 bases, and 12 bases lay between the germline ends. Germline CDR1 is KGHSH and CDR2 is LQKENI. There are 14 residues in the CDR3. These data belong to a study of cytomegalovirus exposure and HLA in healthy donors. Study-wide context: There were 100 million to 130 million unique TCR beta sequences, drawn from approximately 190 million T cells, in an earlier analysis.

This PCR relied on a set of 60 Vbeta primers and 13 Jbeta primers. Repertoires were generated with immunoSEQ multiplex PCR, while TCRdb's copy carries only in-frame clones and drops some. Here the sample spans approximately 200,000 clones, 70% to 90% being singletons. There were likely unrecorded immune exposures, though donors were nominally healthy when sampled. Study-wide points: Within a later analysis, the majority of CMV-associated TCR beta chains appeared HLA-restricted. Fewer N-insertions (relative to the approximately 670-donor mean) were reportedly seen in an Asian-associated ancestry cluster in a later analysis.

Source material: PBMCs. The V and J genes are TRBV18 and TRBJ1-2; tentative D call: TRBD1 (5 bases). The sequence came from a woman in her fifties or sixties in good health and CMV-seronegative. CDR3 region: CASSPPGRAGGYTF. The CDR3 DNA follows: TGTGCCAGCTCACCACCGGGCAGGGCCGGTGGCTACACCTTC.